Listed here are 8 T cell receptor beta chains from one sample, sequenced in a study of CD8 T cells in ankylosing spondylitis. TCRdb ran MiXCR on the 5' RACE reads and lists one entry per CDR3 protein. The sample gives roughly 230,000 distinct CDR3 sequences, 10% to 13% of which show up once; 2.5% to 3% is in the top ten. Specimen: blood, either unsorted or a sorted T cell fraction (not recorded which). These TCRs come from a male donor with ankylosing spondylitis or in good health (not recorded which).

This clonotype was recorded a few times. The chain carries TRBV7-9 and TRBJ1-3; 7 bases are a match to TRBD1. The CDR3 has 14 amino acids. Looked up from germline, CDR1 is SEHNR and CDR2 is FQNEAQ (reference sequence). The CDR3 here is CATRGQLSGNTIYF. The CDR3 DNA reads TGTGCGACCCGGGGACAGCTCTCTGGAAACACCATATATTTT.

Concerning this clonotype itself: A read error may account for a junction end that differs from germline. The CDR3 DNA sequence: TGCGGTGCCCTCCCACACGAAACCTTATACGAGCAGTACTTC. This codes for CGALPHETLYEQYF. This chain connects TRBV20-1 to TRBJ2-7; D not certain. This CDR3 contains 14 residues. Germline values: CDR1 DFQATT, CDR2 SNEGSKA (reference sequence).

The table lists this clonotype with many counts. J is TRBJ1-5 and V is TRBV4-2, with D possibly TRBD1 on 6 matching bases. CDR1 and CDR2 from the germline V gene are LGHNA and YNFKEQ. This CDR3 comprises 16 residues. V lost 0 bases to trimming and J lost 6 bases, with 15 bases between them. The CDR3 protein is CASSQDRVGAGQPQHF. The DNA for the CDR3 is TGTGCCAGCAGCCAAGATCGCGTGGGGGCCGGTCAGCCCCAGCATTTT.

The sample holds a few counts of this clonotype. V usage is TRBV20-1 and J usage is TRBJ1-3; D remains unclear. Germline loops: CDR1 DFQATT, CDR2 SNEGSKA (reference sequence). The CDR3 totals 14 residues. Between the trimmed V and J ends, which lost 2 bases and 0 bases, there was a span of 8 bases. CDR3 in amino acids: CSARPNGSGNTIYF. In DNA, the CDR3 is TGCAGTGCTAGACCCAATGGCTCTGGAAACACCATATATTTT.

This clonotype was picked up many times. The rearrangement links TRBV6-5 to TRBJ1-2; 7 bases line up with TRBD1. The trim removed 0 bases at V and 3 bases at J, leaving 4 bases unmatched. Germline-derived CDR1 and CDR2 are MNHEY and SVGAGI. This CDR3 is 15 amino acids long. DNA for the CDR3: TGTGCCAGCAGTTACTCGGCACAGGGGTACTATGGCTACACCTTC. It specifies CASSYSAQGYYGYTF.

The chain combines TRBV10-3 with TRBJ1-2, with no clear D. CDR3 length: 15 amino acids. V was clipped by 3 bases and J by 0 bases, with 11 bases between them. CDR1 is ENHRY and CDR2 is SYGVKD in the germline V gene. CDR3 bases: TGTGCCATCAGTGAAGGACCGATGGCTAACTATGGCTACACCTTC. Amino acid sequence: CAISEGPMANYGYTF.

This clonotype has at least ten counts. This sequence joins TRBV27 and TRBJ2-7; D may be TRBD1 (6 bases). The CDR3 covers 11 residues. Germline values: CDR1 MNHEY, CDR2 SMNVEV (reference sequence). V shed 8 bases and J shed 6 bases, with 11 bases lying between them. CDR3: CASRNRVEQYF. DNA for the CDR3: TGTGCCAGCCGAAACAGGGTCGAGCAGTACTTC.

This clonotype was counted many times. The chain links TRBV5-1 to TRBJ2-7, with 7 bases fitting TRBD1. From germline, CDR1 is SGHRS and CDR2 YFSETQ. CDR3 length equals 15 residues. Trimming removed 4 bases from V and 4 bases from J; junction bases left unmatched: 11. The CDR3 is CASSSETGPPYEQYF. DNA for the CDR3: TGCGCCAGCAGCAGCGAGACAGGGCCCCCTTACGAGCAGTACTTC. The full variable domain, rest sourced from reference TRBV5-1 and TRBJ2-7, is KAGVTQTPRYLIKTRGQQVTLSCSPISGHRSVSWYQQTPGQGLQFLFEYFSETQRNKGNFPGRFSGRQFSNSRSEMNVSTLELGDSALYLCASSSETGPPYEQYFGPGTRLTVT.